The source of this TCR beta chain is a study of blood T cell repertoires in COVID-19. Study as a whole: The cDNA or gDNA used as material had been derived from T cells, B-cell-depleted T cells, or PBMCs.

Germline CDR1 reads SGHTA; CDR2 reads FQGNSA. V was pared by 0 bases and J by 4 bases, with 7 bases between. The CDR3 runs to 14 residues. The method was immunoSEQ multiplex PCR; TCRdb's version includes in-frame clones alone and lacks a portion of them. The data hold roughly 200,000 clones, with approximately 89% observed a single time. Sequencing was carried out using PBMCs or T cells enriched from blood (not recorded which). The source is a woman aged 40 to 49 with acute COVID-19. The chain links TRBV7-2 to TRBJ2-1, with a weak D call TRBD2 (5 bases). For the CDR3, the DNA is TGTGCCAGCAGCTTAGCACGGACTTACAATGAGCAGTTCTTC. Its protein product is CASSLARTYNEQFF.